This TCR beta chain was documented in a study of blood T cell repertoires in COVID-19. The CDR3 totals 15 residues. Method: immunoSEQ multiplex PCR; TCRdb's copy keeps in-frame clones and lacks some. The sample shows about 180,000 clones, about nine tenths of them seen only once. The J gene is TRBJ2-5, the V gene TRBV21-1; the table's TRBD2 call for D was not verified on the DNA. TRBV21-1 is marked as a pseudogene. The sequence was obtained from a woman aged 18-29 years who had recovered from COVID-19. The specimen was PBMCs or T cells enriched from blood (not recorded which). The CDR3 DNA reads TGTGCCAGCAGCAAAGCGAGACTGCTAAAAGAGACCCAGTACTTC. Translating gives CASSKARLLKETQYF.